This T cell receptor (beta chain) was sequenced during a study of control samples from healthy donors and cancer patients (dated by TCRdb to the early 2020s). The library relied on the immunoSEQ multiplex PCR assay. TCRdb stores this immuneACCESS table with in-frame sequences only. Part of the clones is absent; in the studies checked, under half of the shortfall reflects unresolved V genes, and no reason is known for the rest. In all, the sample holds about 72,000 clones, and 92% of those were seen once. Almost 6% of the sample goes to the ten largest clones. As regards this clone: Its antigen is not yet known. It has no much larger one-base neighbor in the sample; base qualities were not kept.

V is pared back by 6 bases and J by 0 bases, with 9 bases lying between the germline termini. The germline V gene (reference sequence) sets CDR1 to LGHDT and CDR2 to YNNKEL. Measured from the cysteine to the phenylalanine, the CDR3 is 14 residues long. Of all the DNA, just the CDR3 is kept, 42 bases in frame from base 1. Recombination joined TRBV3-1 (or the pseudogene TRBV3-2) with TRBJ1-3, and TRBD1 may be the D gene, going by 6 matching bases. This clonotype originated in a woman in her sixties in good health. The sequencing sample was made of blood. Here the CDR3 is given as CASRRGVSGNTIYF. Here is the DNA: TGTGCCAGCAGGAGGGGGGTCTCTGGAAACACCATATATTTT.